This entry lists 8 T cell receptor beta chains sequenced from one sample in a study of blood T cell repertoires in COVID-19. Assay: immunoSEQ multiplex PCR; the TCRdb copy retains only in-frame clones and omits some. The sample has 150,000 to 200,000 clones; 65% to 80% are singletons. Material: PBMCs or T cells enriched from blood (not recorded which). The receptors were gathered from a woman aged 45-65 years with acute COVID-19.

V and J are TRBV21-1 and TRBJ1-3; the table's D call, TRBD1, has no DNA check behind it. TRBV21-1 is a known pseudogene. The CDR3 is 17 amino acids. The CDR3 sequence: CASSDRSTGETGNTIYF. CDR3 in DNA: TGTGCCAGCAGCGACCGATCGACAGGGGAAACTGGAAACACCATATATTTT.

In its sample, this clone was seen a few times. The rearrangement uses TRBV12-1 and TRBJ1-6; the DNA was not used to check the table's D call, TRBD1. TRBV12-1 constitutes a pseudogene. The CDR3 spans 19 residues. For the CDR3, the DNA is TGTGCCAGCAGCTTTATAATGGGACAGGGTTATTCCTATAATTCACCCCTCCACTTT. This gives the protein CASSFIMGQGYSYNSPLHF.

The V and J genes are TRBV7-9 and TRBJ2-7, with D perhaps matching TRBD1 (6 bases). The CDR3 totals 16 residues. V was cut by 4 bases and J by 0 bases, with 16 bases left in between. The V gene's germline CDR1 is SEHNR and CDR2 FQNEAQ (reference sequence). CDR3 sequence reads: CASSSLGAGDSYEQYV. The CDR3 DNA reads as TGTGCCAGCAGCTCCCTGGGGGCAGGGGACTCCTACGAGCAGTACGTC.

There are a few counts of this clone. The CDR3 spells CASGDGGRQYF. Written as DNA, the CDR3 is TGTGCTAGTGGTGATGGGGGCAGGCAGTATTTT. The chain links TRBV12-5 to TRBJ2-3; the D gene is possibly TRBD1 (6 bases). Looked up from germline, CDR1 is LGHNT and CDR2 is FRNRAP. This CDR3 contains 11 residues. Trimming pared 5 bases from V and 11 bases from J, leaving 11 bases between.

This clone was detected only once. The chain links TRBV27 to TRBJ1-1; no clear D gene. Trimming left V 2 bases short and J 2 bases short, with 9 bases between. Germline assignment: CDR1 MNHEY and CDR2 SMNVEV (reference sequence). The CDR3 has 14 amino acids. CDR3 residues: CASSLGPLNTEAFF. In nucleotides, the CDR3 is TGTGCCAGCAGTTTAGGGCCCCTCAACACTGAAGCTTTCTTT.

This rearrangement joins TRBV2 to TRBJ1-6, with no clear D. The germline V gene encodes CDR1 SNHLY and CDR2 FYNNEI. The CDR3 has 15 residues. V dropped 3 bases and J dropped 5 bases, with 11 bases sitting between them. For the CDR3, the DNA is TGTGCCAGCAGTGAGTCCCAGGTGAATAATTCACCCCTCCACTTT. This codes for CASSESQVNNSPLHF.

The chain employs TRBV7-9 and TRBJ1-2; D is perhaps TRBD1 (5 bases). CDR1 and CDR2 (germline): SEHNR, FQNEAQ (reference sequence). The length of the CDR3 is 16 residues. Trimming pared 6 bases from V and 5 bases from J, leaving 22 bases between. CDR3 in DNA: TGTGCCAGCAGTAGGCTTGTGGACCAGGGCGGATATGGCTACACCTTC. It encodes CASSRLVDQGGYGYTF.

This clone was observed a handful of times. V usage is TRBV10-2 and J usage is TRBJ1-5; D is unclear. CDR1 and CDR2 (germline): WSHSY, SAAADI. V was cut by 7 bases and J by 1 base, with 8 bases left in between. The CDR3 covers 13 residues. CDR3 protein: CASTQASNQPQHF. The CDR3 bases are TGCGCCAGCACGCAGGCGAGCAATCAGCCCCAGCATTTT.